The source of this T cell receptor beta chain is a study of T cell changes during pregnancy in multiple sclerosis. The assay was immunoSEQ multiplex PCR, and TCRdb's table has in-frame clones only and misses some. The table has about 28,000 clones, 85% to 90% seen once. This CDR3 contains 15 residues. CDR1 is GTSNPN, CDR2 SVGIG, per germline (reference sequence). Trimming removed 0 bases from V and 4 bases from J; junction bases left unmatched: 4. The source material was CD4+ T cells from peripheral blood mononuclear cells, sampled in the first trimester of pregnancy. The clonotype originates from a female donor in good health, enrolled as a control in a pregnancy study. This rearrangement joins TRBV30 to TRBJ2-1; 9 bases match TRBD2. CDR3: CAWSVLSGGYNEQFF. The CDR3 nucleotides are TGTGCCTGGAGTGTACTTAGCGGGGGATACAATGAGCAGTTCTTC.